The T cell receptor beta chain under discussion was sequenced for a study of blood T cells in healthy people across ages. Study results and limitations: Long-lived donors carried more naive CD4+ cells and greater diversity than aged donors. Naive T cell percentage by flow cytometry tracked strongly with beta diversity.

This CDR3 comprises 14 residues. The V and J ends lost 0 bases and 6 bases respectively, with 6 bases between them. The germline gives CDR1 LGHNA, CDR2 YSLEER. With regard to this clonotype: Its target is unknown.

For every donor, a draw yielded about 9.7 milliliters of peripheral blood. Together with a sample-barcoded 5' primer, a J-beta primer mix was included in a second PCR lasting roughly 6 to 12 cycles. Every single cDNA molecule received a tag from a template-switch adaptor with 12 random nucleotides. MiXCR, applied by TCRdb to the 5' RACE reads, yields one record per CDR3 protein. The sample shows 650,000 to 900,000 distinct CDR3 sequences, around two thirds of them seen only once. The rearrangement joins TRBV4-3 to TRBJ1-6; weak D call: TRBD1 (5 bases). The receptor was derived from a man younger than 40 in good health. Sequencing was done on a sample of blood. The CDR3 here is CASSQEGGNSPLHF. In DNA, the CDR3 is TGCGCCAGCAGCCAAGAGGGGGGTAATTCACCCCTCCACTTT.